One and the same sample provided the 3 T cell receptor beta chains below, sequenced in a study of T cell changes during pregnancy in multiple sclerosis. Assay: immunoSEQ multiplex PCR; the TCRdb copy retains only in-frame clones and omits some. The table has tens of thousands of clones, roughly 91% seen once. The material sequenced was CD4+ T cells from peripheral blood mononuclear cells, taken after pregnancy. All receptors come from a female donor in good health, enrolled as a control in a pregnancy study.

The chain has TRBV5-5 and TRBJ1-5, with a weak D call TRBD1 (5 bases). The CDR3 has 15 residues. The germline V gene encodes CDR1 SGHKS and CDR2 YYEKEE (reference sequence). V lost 0 bases and J 4 bases, leaving 11 bases between the germline ends. The CDR3: CASSLGKRTNQPQHF. CDR3 bases: TGTGCCAGCAGCTTGGGAAAACGGACAAATCAGCCCCAGCATTTT. The full variable domain, with the rest looked up from reference TRBV5-5 and TRBJ1-5, is DAGVTQSPTHLIKTRGQQVTLRCSPISGHKSVSWYQQVLGQGPQFIFQYYEKEERGRGNFPDRFSARQFPNYSSELNVNALLLGDSALYLCASSLGKRTNQPQHFGDGTRLSIL.

V gene TRBV15 combines with J gene TRBJ1-6; D ambiguous. Germline V CDR1 and CDR2: LNHNV, YYDKDF (reference sequence). V was shortened by 0 bases and J by 10 bases, with 13 bases between the two germline ends. CDR3 length: 15 residues. CDR3 sequence (DNA): TGTGCCACCAGCAGAGACGGGAAGGGCAACTCACCCCTCCACTTT. Its translation is CATSRDGKGNSPLHF.

This rearrangement joins TRBV20-1 to TRBJ2-1; 8 nucleotides match TRBD2. CDR1 and CDR2 from the germline V gene are DFQATT and SNEGSKA (reference sequence). The V segment lost 7 bases and the J segment 9 bases; nucleotides outside the gene matches: 5. CDR3 length: 11 residues. Here the CDR3 DNA reads TGCAGTGTCAAGCGGGGGCCTGAGCAGTTCTTC. This translates into CSVKRGPEQFF.